This T cell receptor (beta chain) originates from a study of glioma-infiltrating T cells. Amplification of TCR alpha and beta CDR3 regions from RNA used iRepertoire nested multiplex PCR. For one-step reverse transcription and amplification, roughly 100-400 ng of tissue mRNA or PBMC total RNA was used. TCRdb used MiXCR to reprocess the multiplex PCR reads, holding one entry per CDR3 protein. Among more than 85,000 distinct CDR3 sequences listed, under 30% were seen once. The CDR3 covers 13 residues. The germline V gene has CDR1 MNHEY and CDR2 SMNVEV (reference sequence). The junction had 0 bases not matched to a gene; V was cut back by 8 bases and J by 2 bases. This clonotype was seen ten or more times. Antigen: not known. Study findings and constraints: CDR3 overlap between tissue and blood was very small.

This chain links TRBV27 with TRBJ1-5; 10 bases are shared with TRBD1. The TCR was taken from a human donor with low-grade glioma or glioblastoma, undergoing nonglioma brain surgery, or in good health (not recorded which). Sequencing was carried out using glioma tissue, nonneoplastic brain tissue, or PBMCs (not recorded which). For the CDR3, the DNA is TGTGCCAGCGGGACAGGGGGCAATCAGCCCCAGCATTTT. Its translation: CASGTGGNQPQHF.